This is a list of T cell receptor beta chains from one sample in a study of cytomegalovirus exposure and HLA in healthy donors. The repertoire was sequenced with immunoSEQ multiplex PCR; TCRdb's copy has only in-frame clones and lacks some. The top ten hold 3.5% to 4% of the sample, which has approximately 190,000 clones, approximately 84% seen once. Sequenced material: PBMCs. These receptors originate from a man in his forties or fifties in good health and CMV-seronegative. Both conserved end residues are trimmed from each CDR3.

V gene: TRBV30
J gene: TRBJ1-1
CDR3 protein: AWTRTGRSEAF

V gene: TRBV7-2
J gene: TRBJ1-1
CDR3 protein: ASSQTGVTEAF

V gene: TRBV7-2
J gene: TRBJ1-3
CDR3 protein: ASSLTSGTGVGNTIY

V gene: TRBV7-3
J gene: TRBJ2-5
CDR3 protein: ASSLGDRGAGETQY

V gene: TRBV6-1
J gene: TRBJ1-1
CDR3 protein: ASSEEQGSLRGSTEAF

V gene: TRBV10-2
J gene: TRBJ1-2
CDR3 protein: ASSEGGPYGYT

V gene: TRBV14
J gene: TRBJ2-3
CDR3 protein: ASSQDFASGGTDTQY

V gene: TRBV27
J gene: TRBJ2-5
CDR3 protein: ASSLRPGQIEPAQY

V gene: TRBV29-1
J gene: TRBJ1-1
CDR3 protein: SVEVLSTEAF

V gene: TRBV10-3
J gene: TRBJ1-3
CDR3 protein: AIGTSGNTIY

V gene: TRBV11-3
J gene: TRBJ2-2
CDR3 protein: ASSLWGSGELF

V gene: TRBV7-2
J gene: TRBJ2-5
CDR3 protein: ASSRTSEIQETQY

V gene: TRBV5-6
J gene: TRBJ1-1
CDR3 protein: ASKGGGTEAF

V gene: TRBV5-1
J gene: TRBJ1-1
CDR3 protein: ASGGDQGNTEAF

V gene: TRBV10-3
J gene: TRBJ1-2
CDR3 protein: ATNPGQENGYT

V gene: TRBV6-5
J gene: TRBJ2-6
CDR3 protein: ASSYSRPAGANVLT

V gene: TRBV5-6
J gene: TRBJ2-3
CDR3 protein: ASSPTQDTQY

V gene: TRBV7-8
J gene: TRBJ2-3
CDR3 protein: ASSQQGVSTDTQY

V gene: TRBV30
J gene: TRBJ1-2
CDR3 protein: AWTDGRDYGYT

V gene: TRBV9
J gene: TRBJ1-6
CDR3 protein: ASSVAGDNSPLH

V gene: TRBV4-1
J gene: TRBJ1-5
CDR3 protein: ASSQEGGRGSNQPQH

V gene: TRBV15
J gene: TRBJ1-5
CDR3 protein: ATSQDRGQPQH

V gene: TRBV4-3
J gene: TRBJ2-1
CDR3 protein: ASSQDLAGDNEQF

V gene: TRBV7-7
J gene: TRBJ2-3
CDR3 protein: ASSLNLADTQY

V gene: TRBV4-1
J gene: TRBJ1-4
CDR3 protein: ASSQERGYGEKLF

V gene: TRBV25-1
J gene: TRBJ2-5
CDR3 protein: ASSEWGRGQETQY

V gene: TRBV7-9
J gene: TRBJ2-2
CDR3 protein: SSSLWTANTGELF

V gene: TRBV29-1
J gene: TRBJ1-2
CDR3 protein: SVDGGGKYGYT

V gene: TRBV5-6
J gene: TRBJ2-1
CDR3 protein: ASSLPGTSTPHEQF

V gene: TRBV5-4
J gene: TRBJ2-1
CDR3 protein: ASSAGGASNEQF

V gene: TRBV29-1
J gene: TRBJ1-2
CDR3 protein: SAVRGTGNLG

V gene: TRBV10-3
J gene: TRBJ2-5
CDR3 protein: AISKTGEQY

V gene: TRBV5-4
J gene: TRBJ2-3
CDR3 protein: ASSLVGRGEDTQY

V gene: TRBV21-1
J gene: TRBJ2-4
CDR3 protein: ASSKALADGKNIQY

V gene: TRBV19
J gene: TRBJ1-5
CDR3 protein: ASSPPGQDHQPQH

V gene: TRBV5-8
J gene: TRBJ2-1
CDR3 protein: ASSLRDIYPYNEQF

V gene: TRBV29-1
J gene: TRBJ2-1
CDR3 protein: SVWTGAYNEQF

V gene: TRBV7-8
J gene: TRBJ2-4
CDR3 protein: ASSLETGADKNIQY

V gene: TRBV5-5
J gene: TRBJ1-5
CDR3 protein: ASSLRRGANQPQH

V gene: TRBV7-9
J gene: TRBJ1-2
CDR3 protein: ASSLGTVVGYT

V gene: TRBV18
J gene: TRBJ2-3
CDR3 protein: ASSPGGAADTQY

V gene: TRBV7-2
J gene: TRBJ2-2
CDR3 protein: ASSLGRVGGELF

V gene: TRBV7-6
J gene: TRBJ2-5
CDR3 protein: ASSLGDRGYETQY

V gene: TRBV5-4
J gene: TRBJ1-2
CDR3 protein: ASSGPGQGAYGYT

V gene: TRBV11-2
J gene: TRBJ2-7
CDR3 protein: ASSFAGGKREQY

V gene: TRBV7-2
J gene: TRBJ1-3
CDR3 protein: ASTMKGVENTIY

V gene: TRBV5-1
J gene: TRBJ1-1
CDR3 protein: ASSSTGGLAQAF